These 22 T cell receptor beta chains were sequenced from one sample in a study of CD8+CD57+ T cells in acquired aplastic anemia. Profiles of TCR beta VDJ and CDR3 were generated from a genomic DNA template. Via MiXCR, TCRdb re-called the reads, giving one row per CDR3 protein. The repertoire holds roughly 130,000 distinct CDR3 sequences, with around 48% as singletons. Sequenced input: sorted CD4+, CD8+, or CD8+CD57+ T cells (not recorded which) from PBMCs. These receptors all stem from a human donor in good health, serving as a control.

The table lists this clonotype with a few counts. V gene TRBV2 combines with J gene TRBJ2-7; 8 bases fit TRBD1. CDR1 and CDR2 (germline): SNHLY, FYNNEI. With V trimmed by 2 bases and J by 5 bases, 11 bases remained unmatched. This CDR3 is 16 amino acids long. The DNA for the CDR3 is TGTGCCAGCAGTGAAACCCGGACAGGGAGCTCTGACGAGCAGTACTTC. Its protein is CASSETRTGSSDEQYF.

This CDR3 is CASSLTVYSPLHF. In DNA form, the CDR3 reads TGCGCCAGCAGCTTGACGGTGTACTCACCCCTCCACTTT. The chain combines TRBV5-1 with TRBJ1-6, with D unclear. V was shortened by 1 base and J by 10 bases, with 9 bases between the two germline ends. CDR1 SGHRS and CDR2 YFSETQ come from the germline V gene. This CDR3 has 13 amino acids.

The table lists this clonotype with many counts. The V and J genes are TRBV7-2 and TRBJ2-1; D is possibly TRBD2 (5 bases). Germline V CDR1 and CDR2: SGHTA, FQGNSA. There are 12 residues in the CDR3. Between the trimmed V and J ends, which lost 4 bases and 10 bases, there was a span of 11 bases. CDR3 coding DNA: TGTGCCAGCAGCTCCCCTCCGGGGGAGCAGTTCTTC. It translates to CASSSPPGEQFF. Full variable domain (missing parts from reference TRBV7-2 and TRBJ2-1): GAGVSQSPSNKVTEKGKDVELRCDPISGHTALYWYRQSLGQGLEFLIYFQGNSAPDKSGLPSDRFSAERTGGSVSTLTIQRTQQEDSAVYLCASSSPPGEQFFGPGTRLTVL.

Ten or more counts support this clonotype. J is TRBJ2-7 and V is TRBV6-2 or TRBV6-3; D could derive from TRBD1 or TRBD2 (5 bases each). The CDR3 runs to 14 residues. Germline CDR1 is MNHEY and CDR2 is SVGEGT. V gave up 2 bases and J gave up 2 bases, with 10 bases separating them. The CDR3 region is CASSYLRGTYEQYF. CDR3 sequence (DNA): TGTGCCAGCAGTTACCTCCGGGGCACCTACGAGCAGTACTTC.

V and J are TRBV19 and TRBJ1-2; 10 bases are a match to TRBD1. This CDR3 has 17 residues. The germline gives CDR1 LNHDA, CDR2 SQIVND (reference sequence). V lost 1 base and J lost 4; bases outside the gene matches: 9. The CDR3 loop is CASSIVSTGTGVYGYTF. The CDR3 nucleotides are TGTGCCAGTAGTATAGTCTCCACCGGGACAGGGGTCTATGGCTACACCTTC.

The table lists this clonotype with many counts. The chain recombines TRBV20-1 with TRBJ1-5; D uncertain. Germline values: CDR1 DFQATT, CDR2 SNEGSKA (reference sequence). Trimming cost V 6 bases and J 0 bases, with 9 bases left between them. CDR3 length: 13 amino acids. CDR3 DNA: TGCAGTGCAGGGCAGGATAGCAATCAGCCCCAGCATTTT. Protein: CSAGQDSNQPQHF.

This clonotype was counted at least ten times. The chain is built from TRBV12-3 or TRBV12-4 and TRBJ2-1; D possibly corresponds to TRBD1 (6 bases). The CDR3 covers 17 residues. The V end was cut by 6 bases, the J end by 3 bases, with 21 bases between. CDR3 sequence reads: CASSPNLQGRVYNEQFF. In DNA form, the CDR3 reads TGTGCCAGCAGCCCTAACCTACAGGGTAGGGTCTACAATGAGCAGTTCTTC.

There are a few counts of this clonotype. The V gene is TRBV10-3, the J gene TRBJ1-6; 10 bases are shared with TRBD1. The CDR3 covers 15 residues. CDR1 and CDR2 from the germline V gene are ENHRY and SYGVKD. With V trimmed by 2 bases and J by 8 bases, 3 bases remained unmatched. CDR3 in DNA: TGTGCCATCAGTGAGAGACAGGGGGCGGATTCACCCCTCCACTTT. It codes for CAISERQGADSPLHF.

This clonotype occurred many times. The rearrangement links TRBV6-1 to TRBJ1-1, with TRBD1 matching over 11 bases. Losses at the gene ends were 7 bases for V and 0 bases for J; bases not matched to a gene: 7. The CDR3 length is 16 residues. Germline V gene sequence: CDR1 MNHNS, CDR2 SASEGT. CDR3 protein: CASTRDRGVVNTEAFF. The CDR3 DNA reads as TGTGCCAGCACTCGGGACAGGGGGGTAGTGAACACTGAAGCTTTCTTT.

This clonotype came up many times. This sequence joins TRBV6-2 or TRBV6-3 and TRBJ2-1, with unresolved D. CDR1 and CDR2 from the germline V gene are MNHEY and SVGEGT. The ends were cut back, 0 bases at V and 2 bases at J, with 11 bases in the middle. The CDR3 extends over 16 amino acids. CDR3 DNA sequence: TGTGCCAGCAGTTACTCGCCCACCCCAACCTACAATGAGCAGTTCTTC. Its protein product is CASSYSPTPTYNEQFF.

This clonotype showed up just once. This clone may be a read error of a much larger clone one base away. The genes are TRBV5-1 and TRBJ2-5; TRBD2 aligns across 12 bases. This CDR3 has 16 residues. The germline V gene has CDR1 SGHRS and CDR2 YFSETQ. V was clipped by 1 base and J by 3 bases; unmatched bases: 4. The chain's CDR3 is CASSLRTSGAKETQYF. CDR3 coding DNA: TGCGCCAGCAGCTTGAGGACTAGCGGGGCCAAAGAGACCCAGTACTTC.

This chain links TRBV20-1 with TRBJ2-6; 12 bases line up with TRBD1. The germline V gene encodes CDR1 DFQATT and CDR2 SNEGSKA (reference sequence). V lost 5 bases to trimming and J lost 0 bases; unmatched junction nucleotides: 5. The CDR3 is made up of 17 amino acids. The CDR3: CSAYGTGGYSGANVLTF. CDR3 nucleotides: TGCAGTGCTTATGGGACAGGGGGCTACTCTGGGGCCAACGTCCTGACTTTC.

This chain joins TRBV19 and TRBJ1-6, with D unresolved. This CDR3 spans 15 amino acids. Germline V lookup: CDR1 LNHDA, CDR2 SQIVND (reference sequence). Trimming pared 3 bases from V and 7 bases from J, leaving 13 bases between. CDR3 region: CASSMPGIRNSPLHF. The CDR3, as DNA: TGTGCCAGTAGTATGCCCGGGATCAGAAATTCACCCCTCCACTTT.

The chain carries TRBV7-3 and TRBJ2-2, with TRBD2 matching 10 bases. This CDR3 has 18 residues. The V gene end was trimmed by 3 bases and the J gene end by 5 bases; junction bases not matched to a gene: 12. The germline V gene has CDR1 SGHTA and CDR2 FQGTGA. DNA of the CDR3: TGTGCCAGCAGCTTTCTCCCAGCGGGGGGGCGGAGGACCGGGGAGCTGTTTTTT. This translates into CASSFLPAGGRRTGELFF.

This clonotype has just a few counts. This chain connects TRBV5-1 to TRBJ2-2, with D perhaps TRBD1 (6 bases). V was cut by 2 bases and J by 7 bases, with 15 bases left in between. The CDR3 sequence is 15 residues long. Germline V gives CDR1 SGHRS, CDR2 YFSETQ. The chain's CDR3 is CASSFRTESYGELFF. CDR3 sequence (DNA): TGCGCCAGCAGCTTTAGGACAGAGTCCTACGGGGAGCTGTTTTTT.

This clonotype was seen at least ten times. V is TRBV6-6 and J is TRBJ2-3; no firm D call. CDR3 size: 11 residues. Germline assignment: CDR1 MNHNY and CDR2 SVGAGI (reference sequence). Trimming cost V 4 bases and J 8 bases, with 7 bases left between them. CDR3 protein: CASSLGFTQYF. The CDR3 DNA reads as TGTGCCAGCAGTTTGGGTTTTACGCAGTATTTT.

The gene calls are TRBV10-3 and TRBJ1-3, with a tentative D call TRBD1 (5 bases). CDR1 is ENHRY, CDR2 SYGVKD, per germline. This CDR3 contains 16 residues. V was cut by 0 bases and J by 4 bases, with 13 bases left in between. The CDR3 loop is CAISESDTPWGNTIYF. The CDR3 nucleotides are TGTGCCATCAGTGAGTCGGACACCCCGTGGGGAAACACCATATATTTT.

This clonotype has at least ten counts. In nucleotides, the CDR3 is TGCGCCAGCAGCTTGTCGAGTGAGGCAGATACGCAGTATTTT. Residues: CASSLSSEADTQYF. The chain couples TRBV5-1 to TRBJ2-3; D call uncertain. CDR1 SGHRS and CDR2 YFSETQ come from the germline V gene. V lost 1 base to trimming and J lost 4 bases, with 10 bases between them. The CDR3 extends over 14 amino acids.

This clonotype was recorded many times. The genes are TRBV27 and TRBJ1-6, with TRBD1 identical over 7 bases. V shed 7 bases and J 6 bases; nucleotides not matched to a gene: 6. This CDR3 has 14 residues. CDR1 and CDR2 from the germline V gene are MNHEY and SMNVEV (reference sequence). The CDR3 loop is CASTLRGGNSPLHF. The DNA for the CDR3 is TGTGCCAGCACCCTCAGGGGGGGTAATTCACCCCTCCACTTT.

This clonotype was counted many times. The J gene is TRBJ2-1, the V gene TRBV6-1, with TRBD1 as a possible D gene (6 bases). Germline V lookup: CDR1 MNHNS, CDR2 SASEGT. The V end was cut by 7 bases, the J end by 10 bases, with 11 bases between. This CDR3 is built from 11 residues. Here the CDR3 DNA reads TGTGCCAGCACTATAGGACAGGAGCAGTTCTTC. It is translated as CASTIGQEQFF.

The chain is built from TRBV20-1 and TRBJ2-2; 13 nucleotides align to TRBD2. V gave up 6 bases and J gave up 7 bases; unmatched junction bases: 11. Germline loops: CDR1 DFQATT, CDR2 SNEGSKA (reference sequence). This CDR3 spans 16 amino acids. The CDR3 region is CSARLAGGPRGGELFF. CDR3 bases: TGCAGTGCAAGACTAGCGGGGGGCCCCAGGGGCGGGGAGCTGTTTTTT.

The V call is TRBV7-3, the J call TRBJ1-6; tentative D call: TRBD1 (6 bases). Trimming removed 5 bases at V and 10 bases at J, with 21 bases between. The CDR3 has 16 amino acids. CDR1 is SGHTA and CDR2 is FQGTGA in the germline V gene. CDR3 DNA: TGTGCCAGCAGCCGTGGGGGGGCAGGGGTCATCTCACCCCTCCACTTT. Translating it yields CASSRGGAGVISPLHF.